What follows are 18 T cell receptor beta chains derived from one specimen sequenced in a study of T cell repertoires in cytomegalovirus infection. A single record per CDR3 protein comes from TCRdb applying MiXCR to the reads. The table shows approximately 110,000 distinct CDR3 sequences, with roughly 32% occurring only once. These receptors' targets are unknown. The sequencing here drew on CD8+ T cells from cultured PBMCs, taken from culture after CMV antigen stimulation. The receptors shown here come from a human donor in good health (CMV status not recorded). Some clones in this sample may be carry-over from other donors' samples.

This clonotype was observed a few times. The V and J genes are TRBV20-1 and TRBJ2-5, with D tentatively TRBD1 (7 bases). The CDR3 runs to 15 residues. The V gene lost 7 bases and the J gene lost 2 bases, with 20 bases spanning the gap. From germline, CDR1 is DFQATT and CDR2 SNEGSKA (reference sequence). The CDR3 nucleotides read TGCAGTGTCCAAGGGGGCGGGGAAGGGCAAGAGACCCAGTACTTC. Translated: CSVQGGGEGQETQYF.

This clonotype was seen ten or more times. The rearrangement links TRBV19 to TRBJ1-5; the match to TRBD1 covers 11 bases. CDR1 is LNHDA and CDR2 is SQIVND in the germline V gene (reference sequence). The CDR3 runs to 19 residues. V was pared by 6 bases and J by 2 bases, with 15 bases of the junction left unmatched. Here the CDR3 reads CASSNPLDRGLVGNQPQHF. The CDR3 DNA reads as TGTGCCAGTAGCAACCCGCTGGACAGGGGGCTCGTTGGCAATCAGCCCCAGCATTTT.

V gene TRBV6-5 combines with J gene TRBJ1-2; D is possibly TRBD1 (6 bases). The CDR3 runs to 15 residues. V lost 2 bases and J lost 0, with 10 bases in between. The germline CDR1 and CDR2 sequences are MNHEY and SVGAGI. The CDR3 protein is CASSYTGITNYGYTF. Here the CDR3 DNA reads TGTGCCAGCAGTTACACAGGGATTACTAACTATGGCTACACCTTC.

The sample holds many counts of this clonotype. The V gene is TRBV5-1, the J gene TRBJ2-7, with D perhaps TRBD2 (6 bases). Germline assignment: CDR1 SGHRS and CDR2 YFSETQ. The CDR3 is 16 residues long. The V end was cut by 4 bases, the J end by 7 bases, with 24 bases between. The CDR3 bases are TGCGCCAGCAGCATCCACCCGGAAGCGGGCCCGGGAGAGCAGTACTTC. It yields the protein CASSIHPEAGPGEQYF.

A few counts support this clonotype. This chain links TRBV12-3 or TRBV12-4 with TRBJ1-3; D remains unclear. This CDR3 has 13 amino acids. The V and J ends lost 4 bases and 7 bases respectively, with 11 bases between them. The CDR3 loop reads CASSSSSPNTIYF. The DNA for the CDR3 is TGTGCCAGCAGTTCCAGTTCGCCGAACACCATATATTTT.

As to this clonotype: It may be a read error: a sequence one base away is much more abundant. This sequence joins TRBV12-3 or TRBV12-4 and TRBJ1-5, with 9 bases fitting TRBD1. The CDR3 consists of 16 residues. CDR3: CASSSRGQGVNQPQNF. The CDR3 nucleotides are TGTGCCAGCAGTTCCCGGGGACAGGGAGTCAATCAGCCCCAGAATTTT.

The chain recombines TRBV28 with TRBJ1-2; D might be TRBD1 (5 bases). V lost 3 bases, J lost 1 base, and 12 bases lay in between. CDR3 length: 15 amino acids. Germline V gene data show CDR1 as MDHEN and CDR2 as SYDVKM. CDR3 bases: TGTGCCAGCAGTTTCCTCGGGGGGATTAACTATGGCTACACCTTC. It codes for CASSFLGGINYGYTF.

This rearrangement joins TRBV12-3 or TRBV12-4 to TRBJ2-7; D possibly corresponds to TRBD1 (5 bases). The CDR3 extends over 15 amino acids. Trimming stripped 2 bases from V and 0 bases from J, with 11 bases between. The CDR3 reads CASSLQGSPSYEQYF. CDR3 in DNA: TGTGCCAGCAGTTTACAGGGCTCTCCCTCCTACGAGCAGTACTTC.

Here the CDR3 reads CASRRLAGGPEHEQFF. As DNA, the CDR3 is TGTGCCAGTAGACGGCTAGCGGGGGGCCCGGAGCATGAGCAGTTCTTC. The rearrangement links TRBV19 to TRBJ2-1; TRBD2 matches 11 bases. Germline V gives CDR1 LNHDA, CDR2 SQIVND (reference sequence). Trimming took 6 bases from V and 8 from J; bases not matched to a gene: 12. This CDR3 is built from 16 residues.

This rearrangement joins TRBV5-6 to TRBJ1-3; D remains ambiguous. The CDR3 spans 14 residues. The germline CDR1 and CDR2 sequences are SGHDT and YYEEEE. V gave up 4 bases and J gave up 4 bases, with 12 bases separating them. CDR3 amino acids: CASSALITGNTIYF. CDR3 DNA sequence: TGTGCCAGCAGCGCTTTAATTACAGGAAACACCATATATTTT.

This clonotype was seen repeatedly, ten times or more. The genes are TRBV15 and TRBJ2-1; 7 bases are a match to TRBD2. Germline lookup yields CDR1 LNHNV and CDR2 YYDKDF (reference sequence). The CDR3 has 15 amino acids. J gave up 8 bases and V 0 bases, and 7 bases lay outside the gene matches. The CDR3 nucleotides read TGTGCCACCAGCAGAGAAAGGGGAGGGGTCCATGAGCAGTTCTTC. Amino acid sequence: CATSRERGGVHEQFF.

This rearrangement joins TRBV7-8 to TRBJ2-1, with D perhaps TRBD1 (6 bases). Trimming shortened V by 0 bases and J by 0 bases, and 9 bases separated the two germline ends. The germline gives CDR1 SGHVS, CDR2 FQNEAQ. The CDR3 is 16 residues long. The CDR3 region is CASSLAGASSYNEQFF. The CDR3 DNA sequence: TGTGCCAGCAGCTTAGCGGGGGCGAGCTCCTACAATGAGCAGTTCTTC.

In this sample, this clonotype turned up many times. The chain combines TRBV6-5 with TRBJ1-1; no reliable D call. Germline lookup yields CDR1 MNHEY and CDR2 SVGAGI. The CDR3 is made up of 13 amino acids. Trimming took off 2 bases at V and 4 bases at J, with 8 bases between the two ends. CDR3 sequence: CASSYQASTEAFF. The CDR3 bases are TGTGCCAGCAGTTACCAGGCTAGCACTGAAGCTTTCTTT.

In nucleotides, the CDR3 is TGTGCCAGCAGCTTAGCAGTCCGGACAAGCAATCAGCCCCAGCATTTT. Its protein product is CASSLAVRTSNQPQHF. The rearrangement uses TRBV7-8 and TRBJ1-5, with a possible D match to TRBD1 (5 bases). Germline V gene sequence: CDR1 SGHVS, CDR2 FQNEAQ. The V gene lost 0 bases and the J gene lost 1 base, with 10 bases spanning the gap. The CDR3 spans 16 residues.

This clonotype was observed a few times. The gene calls are TRBV5-8 and TRBJ1-2; maybe TRBD1 (6 bases). Germline V CDR1 and CDR2: SGHTS, YDEGEE. Trimming stripped 1 base from V and 4 bases from J, with 17 bases between. The CDR3 loop spans 16 amino acids. DNA of the CDR3: TGTGCCAGCAGCTTGACCATCACAGGGATTCCCTATGGCTACACCTTC. Translated, it gives CASSLTITGIPYGYTF. Together with reference TRBV5-8 and TRBJ1-2, the CDR3 gives the full variable domain: EAGVTQSPTHLIKTRGQQATLRCSPISGHTSVYWYQQALGLGLQFLLWYDEGEERNRGNFPPRFSGRQFPNYSSELNVNALELEDSALYLCASSLTITGIPYGYTFGSGTRLTVV.

This clonotype was counted only a few times. V gene TRBV7-9 combines with J gene TRBJ2-1; D may be TRBD1 (6 bases). Germline-derived CDR1 and CDR2 are SEHNR and FQNEAQ (reference sequence). The CDR3 covers 13 residues. Trimming shortened V by 9 bases and J by 5 bases, and 14 bases separated the two germline ends. The CDR3 loop reads CASRQDTNNEQFF. In DNA, the CDR3 is TGTGCCAGTAGACAGGACACAAACAATGAGCAGTTCTTC.

The CDR3 here is CASSVETISSYNEQFF. The CDR3 bases are TGTGCCAGCAGCGTAGAAACGATTAGCTCCTACAATGAGCAGTTCTTC. The rearrangement uses TRBV9 and TRBJ2-1; no reliable D call. Germline loops: CDR1 SGDLS, CDR2 YYNGEE. This CDR3 spans 16 amino acids. The V gene lost 0 bases and the J gene lost 0 bases, with 10 bases spanning the gap.

This chain links TRBV7-6 with TRBJ2-2; 9 nucleotides agree with TRBD2. Germline CDR1 reads SGHVS; CDR2 reads FNYEAQ. V was pared by 5 bases and J by 7 bases, with 8 bases of the junction left unmatched. This CDR3 is 15 amino acids long. As DNA, the CDR3 is TGTGCCAGCAGCCCCGCGGGGGGGCGAAACGGGGAGCTGTTTTTT. Translated, it gives CASSPAGGRNGELFF.